These T cell receptor beta chains were read from a single sample in a study of technical replicates of blood from a handful of donors. The method was immunoSEQ multiplex PCR; TCRdb's version includes in-frame clones alone and lacks a portion of them. The sample records tens of thousands of clones, approximately 95% being singletons. Specimen: T cells isolated from PBMCs. All receptors derive from a human donor in good health. The CDR3 runs from the conserved cysteine through the conserved F or W. The order of the fields is clone size, J gene, V gene, D gene, CDR3 DNA, CDR3 protein. D genes are given only for firm matches. Clone size is shown for a subset of rows, as once, few, many or a class of expanded clone.

-	TRBJ2-1	TRBV6-5	-	TGTGCCAGCAACGGGGAGTCCTACAATGAGCAGTTCTTC	CASNGESYNEQFF
-	TRBJ1-1	TRBV5-1	-	TGCGCCAGCAGCTTGGGGGCGCGTGGCACTGAAGCTTTCTTT	CASSLGARGTEAFF
-	TRBJ2-1	TRBV6-4	-	TGTGCCAGCAGTGTAGGACTATACAATGAGCAGTTCTTC	CASSVGLYNEQFF
-	TRBJ1-5	TRBV28	TRBD1	TGTGCCAGCAGTTTTTTGAGGGGGCTAAGCAATCAGCCCCAGCATTTT	CASSFLRGLSNQPQHF
-	TRBJ1-1	TRBV18	-	TGTGCCAGCTCACTGGGGGGGGACGCTTTCTTT	CASSLGGDAFF
-	TRBJ2-1	TRBV6-6	-	TGTGCCAGCAGTTACTCGTATTCCAATGAGCAGTTCTTC	CASSYSYSNEQFF
-	TRBJ2-3	TRBV2	-	TGTGCCATCTCCTTCCCAAGCGGGGATACGCAGTATTTT	CAISFPSGDTQYF
once	TRBJ1-3	TRBV4-3	-	TGCGCCAGCAGCCTAGGGGATTCTGGAAACACCATATATTTT	CASSLGDSGNTIYF
-	TRBJ2-1	TRBV2	TRBD2	TGTGCCAGCGATAAGGGGCGGGAGCGGCATGAGCAGTTCTTC	CASDKGRERHEQFF
-	TRBJ1-1	TRBV28	-	TGTGCCAGCAGTAACCAGGGGAACACTGAAGCTTTCTTT	CASSNQGNTEAFF
-	TRBJ2-3	TRBV28	-	TGTGCCAGCAGTTTATACAAGTTGTCTGGTACGCAGTATTTT	CASSLYKLSGTQYF
-	TRBJ2-7	TRBV7-9	-	TGTGCCAGCAGCTTACCAGGGAACGAGCAGTACTTC	CASSLPGNEQYF
once	TRBJ2-3	TRBV5-1	TRBD2	TGCGCCAGCAGCCCCGGACTAGCGGGTTCAGATACGCAGTATTTT	CASSPGLAGSDTQYF
-	TRBJ2-1	TRBV10-1	TRBD2	TGCGCCAGCAGTGTGCGGGAGCCCGATGAGCAGTTCTTC	CASSVREPDEQFF
-	TRBJ1-4	TRBV2	-	TGTGCCAGCAAACAGGGTACTAATGAAAAACTGTTTTTT	CASKQGTNEKLFF
once	TRBJ1-1	TRBV4-3	-	TGCGCCAGCAGCCCCCTGGGGACACGGGGGAACACTGAAGCTTTCTTT	CASSPLGTRGNTEAFF
-	TRBJ1-2	TRBV27	TRBD1	TGTGCCAGCAGTCACGCAGGGGGTGTCTATGGCTACACCTTC	CASSHAGGVYGYTF
-	TRBJ1-5	TRBV6-1	TRBD1	TGTGCCAGCAGGTTTCCCGGGACAGGGAATCAGCCCCAGCATTTT	CASRFPGTGNQPQHF
-	TRBJ1-2	TRBV27	TRBD1	TGTGCCAGCAGTCCAGTAGACAGGGGGCCCTATGGCTACACCTTC	CASSPVDRGPYGYTF
-	TRBJ2-3	TRBV9	TRBD1	TGTGCCAGCAGCGTAGACAGGGGGACAGATACGCAGTATTTT	CASSVDRGTDTQYF
-	TRBJ2-3	TRBV10-3	TRBD2	TGTGCCATCAGTGATTCGGGACTAGCGGGAGGGGATACGCAGTATTTT	CAISDSGLAGGDTQYF
-	TRBJ2-3	TRBV29-1	TRBD1	TGCAGCGTTTTTCCGCGACAGGGCTCCACAGATACGCAGTATTTT	CSVFPRQGSTDTQYF
-	TRBJ2-7	TRBV6-1	TRBD2	TGTGCCAGCAGCCGACTAGCGGGAGGTTACGAGCAGTACTTC	CASSRLAGGYEQYF
once	TRBJ2-7	TRBV18	TRBD2	TGTGCCAGCTCACCAATGGGACTAGTTAGCGACGAGCAGTACTTC	CASSPMGLVSDEQYF
-	TRBJ2-7	TRBV28	-	TGTGCCATAAAAGGGGAGGCCTACGAGCAGTACTTC	CAIKGEAYEQYF
-	TRBJ2-7	TRBV20-1	-	TGCAGTGTGCGCAGAAGCGGCGAGCAGTACTTC	CSVRRSGEQYF
-	TRBJ2-5	TRBV9	TRBD2	TGTGCCAGCAGCCTAGAGTCGGGACTAGCGGTAGAAGAGACCCAGTACTTC	CASSLESGLAVEETQYF
-	TRBJ1-5	TRBV2	-	TGTGCCAGCAGTCCCTTTACGACAGACAATCAGCCCCAGCATTTT	CASSPFTTDNQPQHF
few	TRBJ1-3	TRBV5-1	-	TGCGCCAGCAGACAGACAGGTAGCTCTGGAAACACCATATATTTT	CASRQTGSSGNTIYF
-	TRBJ1-4	TRBV5-1	-	TGCGCCAGCAGCAGCGGGACGGCTAATGAAAAACTGTTTTTT	CASSSGTANEKLFF
-	TRBJ2-4	TRBV2	TRBD2	TGTGCCAGCAGCGATCAGCCTAGCGGGAGGTATAGGGGCATTCAGTACTTC	CASSDQPSGRYRGIQYF
once	TRBJ2-1	TRBV5-1	TRBD1	TGCGCCAGCAGTTTGGGACAGCCTAATGAGCAGTTCTTC	CASSLGQPNEQFF
-	TRBJ1-1	TRBV19	-	TGTGCCAGTAGTATCCAGGGGAGCACTGAAGCTTTCTTT	CASSIQGSTEAFF
once	TRBJ1-4	TRBV9	-	TGTGCCAGCAGCGTAGACCAGGGTGGGTCTAATGAAAAACTGTTTTTT	CASSVDQGGSNEKLFF
-	TRBJ2-7	TRBV28	TRBD1	TGTGCCAGCAGGCGGACAGGTTCCTACGAGCAGTACTTC	CASRRTGSYEQYF
-	TRBJ2-5	TRBV10-3	TRBD2	TGTGCCGTCTCCGTTTTACTAGCGCCCCAAGAGACCCAGTACTTC	CAVSVLLAPQETQYF
-	TRBJ1-3	TRBV7-8	-	TGTGCCAGCAGGAATACAGGAAACACCATATATTTT	CASRNTGNTIYF
-	TRBJ1-5	TRBV19	-	TGTGCCAGTAGTATAGATCAGGGCAATCAGCCCCAGCATTTT	CASSIDQGNQPQHF
-	TRBJ2-1	TRBV15	-	TGTGCCACCAGCAGAGATATAGGGAGCCGGGGCAATGAGCAGTTCTTC	CATSRDIGSRGNEQFF
-	TRBJ2-1	TRBV19	TRBD2	TGTGCCAGTAGTATCCTGGCGGGAGGCCATGAGCAGTTCTTC	CASSILAGGHEQFF
-	TRBJ2-5	TRBV28	TRBD1	TGTGCCAGCAGTTTCTACCCGGGACAGGAGACCCAAGAGACCCAGTACTTC	CASSFYPGQETQETQYF
-	TRBJ1-4	TRBV7-2	-	TGTGCCAGCAGCTTACCTACGACAGCCAAGTATGAAAAACTGTTTTTT	CASSLPTTAKYEKLFF
-	TRBJ2-1	TRBV29-1	TRBD2	TGCAGCGTTTCCTTGACTAGCGGGTATAATAATGAGCAGTTCTTC	CSVSLTSGYNNEQFF
medium-sized	TRBJ2-5	TRBV10-3	-	TGTGCCATCAGTGAGGCTACCGCGGAGACCCAGTACTTC	CAISEATAETQYF